Sequencing of this TCR beta chain was carried out in a study of T cells in Graves' hyperthyroidism and ophthalmopathy. The wider study: Peripheral blood was collected at initial diagnosis, before any treatment.

Amplification of TCR beta CDR3 regions was performed using RNA transcripts as template. HTBI primers were the set used in a first-round RT-PCR of the TCR CDR3. TCRdb re-derived calls from the multiplex PCR reads in MiXCR, one entry per CDR3 protein. The sample has about 680,000 distinct CDR3 sequences; 30% to 40% are singletons. General study results and limits: Model output signaled ophthalmopathy a median approximately six months ahead of onset. Peripheral blood also featured most of the thyroid clonotypes expanded above 0.001.

As regards this clonotype: Its antigen remains unidentified.

The CDR3 loop spans 17 amino acids. Trimming took 1 base from V and 5 from J; bases not matched to a gene: 5. CDR1 LGHNA and CDR2 YSLEER come from the germline V gene. This receptor was obtained from a middle-aged woman with Graves' hyperthyroidism. The chain employs TRBV4-3 and TRBJ1-6; TRBD1 aligns across 10 bases. The sequenced sample was blood. CDR3 nucleotides: TGCGCCAGCAGCCAAGGGACAGGGGGATTCGATAATTCACCCCTCCACTTT. As protein: CASSQGTGGFDNSPLHF.